This T cell receptor beta chain was captured by sequencing in a study of patients and donors after allogeneic stem cell transplantation. The CDR3 runs to 17 residues. The germline V and J ends were trimmed by 3 bases and 4 bases, with 22 bases remaining between them. Germline CDR1 reads MGHRA; CDR2 reads YSYEKL. TCRdb re-called the RT-PCR reads with MiXCR, one entry per CDR3 protein. The sample has about 960,000 distinct CDR3 sequences, around 17% seen once; the top ten hold around 6%. The V call is TRBV4-1, the J call TRBJ2-7; D is perhaps TRBD1 (6 bases). The sequence derives from a human donor who was either an allogeneic HSCT recipient or a stem cell or donor lymphocyte infusion donor (not recorded which). It is not recorded whose cells these are; they may come from a transplant donor. Specimen: blood, either unsorted or a sorted T cell fraction (not recorded which). CDR3 loop: CASSQEQIRGPGYEQYF. The CDR3 DNA reads TGCGCCAGCAGCCAGGAACAAATCAGGGGACCCGGGTACGAGCAGTACTTC.